This record covers a single TCR beta chain. The target antigen is unknown. Produced via immunoSEQ multiplex PCR; TCRdb's table is partial and in-frame only. There are about 41,000 clones in the sample; roughly 90% occur only once, and 5.5% to 7% lies in the top ten. The sequenced cases were selected for having the highest brain T cell transcript signatures. At least one anti-epileptic drug was given before surgery. These data belong to a study of brain T cells in children with intractable seizures. Whole-study results and caveats: Clones missing pre-surgery may reflect undersampling of that blood sample. Patients' HCMV serostatus was unknown; virus specificity rests on CDR3 similarity alone.

The receptor was derived from a girl aged 2 to 9 with tuberous sclerosis and intractable seizures. The input for sequencing was peripheral blood, taken at surgery.

The CDR3 here is CASSEIGGAPGLSNEKLFF. The CDR3 DNA follows: TGTGCCAGCAGCGAGATCGGGGGGGCGCCGGGTTTGTCTAATGAAAAACTGTTTTTT. V gene TRBV11-3 combines with J gene TRBJ1-4, with a weak D call TRBD1 (6 bases). V was shortened by 5 bases and J by 3 bases, with 25 bases between the two germline ends. Germline assignment: CDR1 SGHNT and CDR2 YENEEA. The CDR3 is made up of 19 amino acids.